The clone carrying this TCR beta chain was recorded at least ten times. TCRdb used MiXCR to reprocess the 5' RACE reads, holding one entry per CDR3 protein. The table has about 320,000 distinct CDR3 sequences, around a tenth seen once; the top ten hold 3% to 3.5%. This entry comes from a study of T cells after yellow fever vaccination. CDR3 size: 13 residues. Germline V gene sequence: CDR1 LNHDA, CDR2 SQIVND (reference sequence). V lost 5 bases to trimming and J lost 12 bases; unmatched junction nucleotides: 10. Material: CD4+ T cells sorted from PBMCs, obtained 45 days after the yellow fever booster vaccination. This rearrangement joins TRBV19 to TRBJ2-3; 8 nucleotides align to TRBD2. The source of this sequence is a man between 18 and 29 years old who received the YFV17D yellow fever vaccine. CDR3 region: CASSFGLAETQYF. Here the CDR3 DNA reads TGTGCCAGTAGTTTTGGACTAGCCGAAACCCAGTATTTT.